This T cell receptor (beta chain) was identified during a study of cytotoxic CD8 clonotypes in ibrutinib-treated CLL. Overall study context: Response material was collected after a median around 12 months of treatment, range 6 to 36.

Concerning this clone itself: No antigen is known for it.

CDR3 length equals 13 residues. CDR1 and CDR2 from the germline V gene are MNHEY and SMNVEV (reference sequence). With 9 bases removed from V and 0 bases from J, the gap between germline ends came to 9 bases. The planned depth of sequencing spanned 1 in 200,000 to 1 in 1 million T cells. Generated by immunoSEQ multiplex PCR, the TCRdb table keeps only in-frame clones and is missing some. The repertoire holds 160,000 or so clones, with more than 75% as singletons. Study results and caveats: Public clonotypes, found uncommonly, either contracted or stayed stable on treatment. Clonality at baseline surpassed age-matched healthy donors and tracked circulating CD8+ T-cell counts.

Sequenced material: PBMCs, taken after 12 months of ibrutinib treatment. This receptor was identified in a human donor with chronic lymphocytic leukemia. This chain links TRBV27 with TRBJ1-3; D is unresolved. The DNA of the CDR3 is TGTGCCAGTAGACGGAGCTCTGGAAACACCATATATTTT. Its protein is CASRRSSGNTIYF.